The clone carrying this T cell receptor (beta chain) appeared many times. The antigen remains undetermined. The method was immunoSEQ multiplex PCR; TCRdb's version includes in-frame clones alone and lacks a portion of them. The sample gives 42,000 or so clones, none seen only once, and the top ten clones hold more than 4.5%. The length of the CDR3 is 15 residues. Trimming removed 3 bases from V and 6 bases from J; junction bases left unmatched: 5. Germline V gives CDR1 SGDLS, CDR2 YYNGEE. This sample was taken from a study of T cells after posttransplantation cyclophosphamide. Regarding the study as a whole: Donor CD8+ memory clones often dominated recipient blood repertoires at later times. TRB clonality was highly associated with recipient CMV seropositivity and reactivation.

Sample: PBMCs. The origin of this receptor is a woman in her fifties or sixties in good health and a related stem cell transplant donor. The genes are TRBV9 and TRBJ2-2; the match to TRBD1 covers 10 bases. CDR3 in amino acids: CASSARQGASGELFF. For the CDR3, the DNA is TGTGCCAGCAGCGCCCGACAGGGGGCATCCGGGGAGCTGTTTTTT.